Below, one T cell receptor (beta chain) is given with its context. This clone was seen only a few times. This receptor's antigen is unknown. One base away there is no much larger clone; base qualities are not given. This sample was taken from a study of CD8+ T cells in alopecia areata (dated by TCRdb to between 2017 and 2018). Describing the broader study: The treated patients, all with moderate-to-severe alopecia areata, were enrolled in an open-label pilot trial of oral tofacitinib given at 5 to 10 mg twice daily. RNA was extracted with the PAXgene miRNA kit for fixed scalp, the miRNeasy kit for PBMCs, and the RNeasy kit for mouse skin. Scalp clonality was compared across normal scalp (n=4), patchy alopecia areata scalp (n=8), and alopecia totalis/universalis scalp (n=8). In humans, TCRbeta sequencing was performed on scalp tissue and on sorted CD4+ and CD8+ peripheral blood T cells from healthy controls and from patients with patchy or totalis/universalis alopecia areata. Tofacitinib-treated patients had biopsies at baseline and at 4 and 24 weeks of treatment, with a later scalp biopsy in several patients. TCRbeta CDR3 regions were amplified by immunoSEQ multiplex PCR with 35 Vbeta forward and 13 Jbeta reverse primers. In both human patients and the C3H/HeJ mouse model, the study applied high-throughput TCRbeta sequencing to look at T cell clonal expansion in alopecia areata. Patients stayed on tofacitinib for 6 to 18 months and then had 6 months of follow-up off drug so that delayed response and recurrence could be assessed. In treated patients, disease severity was measured using the SALT score, which gives the percentage of scalp surface area affected. Study-level results and caveats: Because the treated cohort was small and had only one nonresponder, larger studies are needed to examine links between baseline CD8+ expansion and response. Many expanded lesional clones persisted in scalp and blood during tofacitinib treatment, which may partly explain relapse after stopping treatment. Lesional scalp, especially in alopecia totalis/universalis, showed higher clonality and more expanded CD8+ clones than normal scalp, suggesting antigenic drive. Unlike mouse skin, which is dominated by gammadelta T cells, normal human skin has resident alphabeta T cells that are also sequenced, and this complicates analysis of the scalp TCR repertoire. Tofacitinib significantly decreased scalp clonality and the number of expanded CD8+ clones among the top 100 scalp clones. Shared TCR sequences between patients were less evident than in mice, which may be partly attributable to HLA diversity in the patient population.

Spanning cysteine to phenylalanine, the CDR3 consists of 11 amino acids. Just CDR3 DNA is preserved here, 33 bases in frame from base 1. V and J are trimmed by 5 bases and 8 bases, and the gene matches miss 2 bases of the junction. From a lookup of the germline V gene (reference sequence), CDR1 and CDR2 are GTSNPN and SVGIG. This specimen's time point label, per the study, means: roughly 26 weeks on oral tofacitinib. This specimen's treatment or condition label, interpreted: oral pan-JAK inhibitor, 5-10 mg twice daily. Peripheral blood and lesional scalp punch biopsies were obtained from patients with alopecia areata. PBMCs were isolated by density centrifugation and stained for CD3, CD4 and CD8, and CD4+ and CD8+ T cells were sorted on a FACSAria. To prepare the library, the immunoSEQ multiplex PCR assay was applied. To provide template for TCR sequencing, every sample had RNA extracted and reverse transcribed into cDNA. First-strand cDNA was synthesized using SuperScript III with a 2:1 mix of oligo-dT and random hexamers. Amplification bias was assessed with a synthetic immune receptor repertoire, and residual bias was removed computationally. Under the source paper's analysis protocol: Raw reads were preprocessed to remove errors, and CDR3 was defined according to IMGT conventions as the region from the conserved cysteine to phenylalanine. Clonality was calculated as 1 minus Shannon entropy normalized by log2 of the number of productive unique TCRs. Scalp TCRbeta sequences were cross-referenced with sorted blood CD4 and CD8 repertoires so that the CD4 or CD8 identity of scalp clones could be inferred. TCRdb re-hosts the immuneACCESS table, in-frame sequences only. Its copies lack some clones; in the studies checked, an unresolved V gene accounts for under half of them, and the cause for the rest is not known. V, J and clone size were drawn from that table, and D and trimming were deduced from the DNA. The sample profile shows over 100,000 clones; about 59% of them were found once. 12% of the sample comes from the top ten.

This chain is built from TRBV30 and TRBJ1-1; the junction holds 10 bases that match TRBD1. The origin of this receptor is a human donor with alopecia areata. This specimen was CD8+ T cells sorted from blood, taken at week 24, from a patient treated with tofacitinib. The DNA sequence is TGTGCCTGGGGGACAGGGGCCGAAGCTTTCTTT. Its coded protein is CAWGTGAEAFF.